The 26 T cell receptor beta chains presented below share a single source sample, sequenced in a study of Ad26.COV2.S vaccination and SARS-CoV-2 variants. TCRdb's copy holds only in-frame clones and misses some; the assay was immunoSEQ multiplex PCR. The sample lists about 180,000 clones, around nine tenths occurring once. The specimen comprised peripheral blood, sampled after recovery from COVID-19. All receptors derive from a human donor who had recovered from COVID-19.

The rearrangement uses TRBV20-1 and TRBJ2-1; 11 bases match TRBD1. Germline CDR1 is DFQATT and CDR2 is SNEGSKA (reference sequence). J was trimmed by 5 bases and V by 3 bases; bases with no gene match: 9. The CDR3 sequence is 16 residues long. Here the CDR3 DNA reads TGCAGTGCTAGTGGGCGGGACAGGGGGGCGGACAATGAGCAGTTCTTC. Protein: CSASGRDRGADNEQFF.

The chain joins TRBV3-1 (or the pseudogene TRBV3-2) to TRBJ2-7, with D unclear. The CDR3 contains 14 residues. Deletions cut 0 bases from V and 7 bases from J, with 13 bases between. Germline CDR1 is LGHDT and CDR2 is YNNKEL (reference sequence). The CDR3 DNA reads TGTGCCAGCAGCCAAGAGTTGGGCCCAAGGGAGCAGTACTTC. This encodes CASSQELGPREQYF.

V usage is TRBV27 and J usage is TRBJ1-4; possibly TRBD1 for D (6 bases). The CDR3 runs 18 residues. Per germline, CDR1 MNHEY and CDR2 SMNVEV (reference sequence). The V and J ends lost 7 bases and 2 bases respectively, with 23 bases between them. CDR3 loop: CASKAGARYPRTNEKLFF. The DNA for the CDR3 is TGTGCCAGCAAAGCGGGGGCGAGATACCCGAGGACTAATGAAAAACTGTTTTTT. Based on the CDR3 plus reference TRBV27 and TRBJ1-4, the full variable domain is EAQVTQNPRYLITVTGKKLTVTCSQNMNHEYMSWYRQDPGLGLRQIYYSMNVEVTDKGDVPEGYKVSRKEKRNFPLILESPSPNQTSLYFCASKAGARYPRTNEKLFFGSGTQLSVL.

The J gene is TRBJ2-7, the V gene TRBV2; D gene unclear. V was shortened by 4 bases and J by 5 bases, with 15 bases between the two germline ends. CDR3 size: 14 residues. Germline CDR1 is SNHLY and CDR2 is FYNNEI. This CDR3 is CASSVGRLGDEQYF. In DNA, the CDR3 is TGTGCCAGCAGTGTAGGCAGGCTTGGCGACGAGCAGTACTTC.

The rearrangement joins TRBV6-4 to TRBJ2-2, with 7 bases identical to TRBD1. After removal of 9 bases from V and 0 bases from J, the junction contained 10 bases not matched to a gene. This CDR3 is built from 16 residues. Germline lookup yields CDR1 MRHNA and CDR2 SNTAGT. The CDR3 DNA sequence: TGTGCCAGAAGGTACCGACAGGGTCCGAACACCGGGGAGCTGTTTTTT. Protein product: CARRYRQGPNTGELFF.

This chain joins TRBV9 and TRBJ2-5; D is unclear. V lost 2 bases, J lost 1 base, and 12 bases lay in between. Germline-derived CDR1 and CDR2 are SGDLS and YYNGEE. The CDR3 loop spans 15 amino acids. The chain's CDR3 is CASSVTPSPQETQYF. The CDR3 DNA is TGTGCCAGCAGCGTGACCCCATCTCCCCAAGAGACCCAGTACTTC. Complete variable domain (other parts from reference TRBV9 and TRBJ2-5): DSGVTQTPKHLITATGQRVTLRCSPRSGDLSVYWYQQSLDQGLQFLIQYYNGEERAKGNILERFSAQQFPDLHSELNLSSLELGDSALYFCASSVTPSPQETQYFGPGTRLLVL.

This clone has only a few counts. The chain has TRBV15 and TRBJ1-5; the D gene is possibly TRBD1 (5 bases). CDR3 length: 14 amino acids. Trimming removed 2 bases at V and 5 bases at J, with 10 bases between. Germline V gene data show CDR1 as LNHNV and CDR2 as YYDKDF (reference sequence). The CDR3 nucleotides read TGTGCCACCAGCAGACAGGGCAGGGATCAGCCCCAGCATTTT. Its translation is CATSRQGRDQPQHF.

The chain uses TRBV11-2 and TRBJ1-2; D might be TRBD1 (6 bases). The V gene's germline CDR1 is SGHAT and CDR2 FQNNGV. This CDR3 is built from 13 residues. Between the trimmed V and J ends, which lost 0 bases and 8 bases, there was a span of 10 bases. The CDR3 spells CASSLEQGGGYTF. CDR3 coding DNA: TGTGCCAGCAGCTTAGAACAGGGCGGGGGCTACACCTTC.

V is TRBV5-6 and J is TRBJ2-5; D uncertain. The V end was cut by 4 bases, the J end by 4 bases, with 14 bases between. Germline V gives CDR1 SGHDT, CDR2 YYEEEE. The CDR3 spans 14 residues. CDR3 protein: CASSPVGDGETQYF. CDR3 nucleotides: TGTGCCAGCAGCCCTGTTGGAGACGGAGAGACCCAGTACTTC.

V and J are TRBV6-5 and TRBJ2-7; 11 nucleotides line up with TRBD1. This CDR3 has 14 residues. The germline CDR1 and CDR2 sequences are MNHEY and SVGAGI. Trimming cost V 8 bases and J 5 bases; bases outside gene matches: 8. CDR3 nucleotide sequence: TGTGCCAGCGGAGGACAGGGGGCGAGTAACGAGCAGTACTTC. This codes for CASGGQGASNEQYF.

The rearrangement joins TRBV12-5 to TRBJ2-3; TRBD2 agrees at 8 bases. CDR3 length equals 15 residues. Germline CDR1 LGHNT, CDR2 FRNRAP. V dropped 5 bases and J dropped 0; count of bases not matched to a gene: 4. This chain's CDR3 is CASGLGTRSTDTQYF. CDR3 nucleotides: TGTGCTAGTGGTCTTGGGACTAGAAGCACAGATACGCAGTATTTT.

The rearrangement uses TRBV7-3 and TRBJ2-6, with TRBD1 matching over 9 bases. V trimming: 2 bases; J trimming: 1 base; junction bases outside the gene matches: 3. The CDR3 length is 17 residues. CDR1 is SGHTA and CDR2 is FQGTGA in the germline V gene. This CDR3 reads CASSLEGQGSGANVLTF. The CDR3 coding sequence is TGTGCCAGCAGCTTAGAAGGACAGGGGTCTGGGGCCAACGTCCTGACTTTC.

This clone was counted between two and nine times. The genes are TRBV2 and TRBJ2-1; possible D gene TRBD2, 7 bases. This CDR3 is 17 amino acids long. In germline, CDR1 is SNHLY, CDR2 FYNNEI. Deletions cut 6 bases from V and 7 bases from J, with 25 bases between. CDR3 in amino acids: CASSFNRWRGGQNEQFF. In DNA, the CDR3 is TGTGCCAGCAGCTTTAATCGTTGGAGGGGGGGCCAGAATGAGCAGTTCTTC.

The chain combines TRBV7-9 with TRBJ2-3; TRBD1 matches at 9 bases. V gave up 2 bases and J gave up 4 bases; unmatched junction bases: 10. Germline-derived CDR1 and CDR2 are SEHNR and FQNEAQ (reference sequence). This CDR3 region has 17 residues. For the CDR3, the DNA is TGTGCCAGCAGCTTACCCCGACAGGGGGTTGGAGCAGATACGCAGTATTTT. Protein: CASSLPRQGVGADTQYF. Drawing the rest from reference TRBV7-9 and TRBJ2-3, the complete variable domain is DTGVSQNPRHKITKRGQNVTFRCDPISEHNRLYWYRQTLGQGPEFLTYFQNEAQLEKSRLLSDRFSAERPKGSFSTLEIQRTEQGDSAMYLCASSLPRQGVGADTQYFGPGTRLTVL.

The J gene is TRBJ2-7, the V gene TRBV7-8; 7 nucleotides align to TRBD2. Looked up from germline, CDR1 is SGHVS and CDR2 is FQNEAQ. CDR3 length: 14 residues. J lost 7 bases, V lost 2 bases, and 8 bases had no gene match. CDR3 loop: CASSLRQLAWEQYF. CDR3 nucleotides: TGTGCCAGCAGCTTACGGCAACTAGCGTGGGAGCAGTACTTC.

This clone showed up just a few times. The rearrangement uses TRBV18 and TRBJ2-7; 13 nucleotides align to TRBD2. CDR3 length: 15 residues. Trimming at V came to 5 bases and at J to 7 bases, leaving 8 bases not matched to a gene. The germline gives CDR1 KGHSH, CDR2 LQKENI. The CDR3: CASSKGLAGEGEQYF. Written as DNA, the CDR3 is TGTGCCAGCTCAAAAGGACTAGCGGGAGAGGGGGAGCAGTACTTC.

This clone was recorded once. As DNA, the CDR3 is TGTGCCAGCAGTCAGAGTGTGGGGAAGATTGGCACTGAAGCTTTCTTT. Translating it yields CASSQSVGKIGTEAFF. The rearrangement links TRBV27 to TRBJ1-1; D remains ambiguous. The CDR3 covers 16 residues. The ends were cut back, 5 bases at V and 4 bases at J, with 20 bases in the middle. Germline V gene sequence: CDR1 MNHEY, CDR2 SMNVEV (reference sequence).

This chain connects TRBV15 to TRBJ1-1; D not certain. CDR3 length equals 13 residues. Germline assignment: CDR1 LNHNV and CDR2 YYDKDF (reference sequence). V was trimmed by 3 bases and J by 1 base, leaving 6 bases between them. This chain's CDR3 is CATSSWGNTEAFF. The CDR3 coding sequence is TGTGCCACCAGCAGTTGGGGGAACACTGAAGCTTTCTTT.

The CDR3 protein is CASSHPWSSRLQETQYF. CDR3 coding DNA: TGCGCCAGCAGCCACCCTTGGTCTTCCAGGCTCCAAGAGACCCAGTACTTC. The chain combines TRBV4-1 with TRBJ2-5; no firm D call. V lost 3 bases and J 1 base, leaving 18 bases between the germline ends. Germline CDR1 and CDR2: MGHRA and YSYEKL. The CDR3 sequence is 17 residues long.

This sequence joins TRBV28 and TRBJ2-1; D is tentatively TRBD1 or TRBD2 (6 bases each). The CDR3 spans 19 residues. CDR1 is MDHEN and CDR2 is SYDVKM in the germline V gene. V lost 3 bases, J lost 9 bases, and 30 bases lay in between. CDR3 coding DNA: TGTGCCAGCAGTTTGGGACACAGGGCTCTTTTGCCGGGGGATGTTGAGCAGTTCTTC. Encoded protein: CASSLGHRALLPGDVEQFF.

V gene TRBV15 combines with J gene TRBJ1-1; D uncertain. Trimming stripped 0 bases from V and 2 bases from J, with 7 bases between. The CDR3 is 14 residues long. Germline CDR1 and CDR2: LNHNV and YYDKDF (reference sequence). Here the CDR3 reads CATSRDAYNTEAFF. The DNA of the CDR3 is TGTGCCACCAGCAGAGACGCCTATAACACTGAAGCTTTCTTT.

This clone was seen more than once but under ten times. This chain connects TRBV9 to TRBJ2-7; no reliable D call. Germline V gives CDR1 SGDLS, CDR2 YYNGEE. The ends were cut back, 3 bases at V and 6 bases at J, with 10 bases in the middle. The CDR3 extends over 12 amino acids. CDR3 in DNA: TGTGCCAGCAGCGCCATGGGTGGCGAGCAGTACTTC. Translated: CASSAMGGEQYF.

A word on this clone: A read error may produce the germline difference seen at one junction end. V usage is TRBV5-4 and J usage is TRBJ2-3; 9 positions agree with TRBD2. Germline V gene lookup returns CDR1 SGHNT and CDR2 YYREEE (reference sequence). The CDR3 contains 15 residues. In DNA, the CDR3 is TGTGCCAGCAGCTTGGACGGGACTAGCATAGATACGCAGTATTTT. Encoded protein: CASSLDGTSIDTQYF.

The rearrangement links TRBV6-2 or TRBV6-3 to TRBJ1-5; D gene unclear. The germline V and J ends were trimmed by 3 bases and 4 bases, with 13 bases remaining between them. Germline CDR1 reads MNHEY; CDR2 reads SVGEGT. This CDR3 is 15 amino acids long. Written as DNA, the CDR3 is TGTGCCAGCAGTTATATTATCAGCCCTAATCAGCCCCAGCATTTT. Residues: CASSYIISPNQPQHF.

The chain carries TRBV5-4 and TRBJ2-5, with D possibly TRBD2 on 6 matching bases. Germline assignment: CDR1 SGHNT and CDR2 YYREEE (reference sequence). V was cut by 3 bases and J by 2 bases, with 11 bases left in between. The length of the CDR3 is 14 residues. The CDR3 bases are TGTGCCAGCAGCTCTCCTAGCGCTCAAGAGACCCAGTACTTC. It translates to CASSSPSAQETQYF. Using reference TRBV5-4 and TRBJ2-5 for the parts outside the CDR3, the full variable domain is ETGVTQSPTHLIKTRGQQVTLRCSSQSGHNTVSWYQQALGQGPQFIFQYYREEENGRGNFPPRFSGLQFPNYSSELNVNALELDDSALYLCASSSPSAQETQYFGPGTRLLVL.

The rearrangement joins TRBV7-2 to TRBJ1-2; unclear D gene. Germline V gene data show CDR1 as SGHTA and CDR2 as FQGNSA. This CDR3 comprises 13 residues. V was clipped by 4 bases and J by 4 bases, with 10 bases between them. This chain's CDR3 is CASSSSRSYGYTF. CDR3 DNA: TGTGCCAGCAGCTCCTCTAGATCCTATGGCTACACCTTC.